The 25 T cell receptor beta chains in this list originate from one sample, sequenced in a study of shared clonotypes between healthy human individuals. TCRdb's table, derived via immunoSEQ multiplex PCR, lists solely in-frame clones and lacks some. The sample has approximately 500,000 clones; almost 80% are singletons. The sequenced sample was PBMCs. All receptors derive from a woman aged 40 to 50 in good health. Some clones in this sample may be carry-over from other donors' samples.

Regarding this clone: A far bigger clonotype differs at one base, so this is likely a read error. The genes are TRBV30 and TRBJ2-3; possible D gene TRBD2, 6 bases. Germline V gene sequence: CDR1 GTSNPN, CDR2 SVGIG (reference sequence). CDR3 length equals 12 residues. CDR3 nucleotide sequence: TGTGCCTGGGGGACTTACACAGATACGCAGTGTTTT. Translation gives CAWGTYTDTQCF.

The rearrangement joins TRBV19 to TRBJ1-4, with TRBD1 as a possible D gene (5 bases). V lost 7 bases and J lost 8, with 20 bases in between. The germline CDR1 and CDR2 sequences are LNHDA and SQIVND (reference sequence). The CDR3 spans 15 residues. The CDR3 DNA reads as TGTGCCAGTACGATGTCGGCAGGGCGGAAAGAAAAACTGTTTTTT. Its protein product is CASTMSAGRKEKLFF. The entire variable domain, with the rest obtained from reference TRBV19 and TRBJ1-4, is as follows: DGGITQSPKYLFRKEGQNVTLSCEQNLNHDAMYWYRQDPGQGLRLIYYSQIVNDFQKGDIAEGYSVSREKKESFPLTVTSAQKNPTAFYLCASTMSAGRKEKLFFGSGTQLSVL.

For this clone: A read error is likely here: a far larger clone is one base away. V is TRBV7-2 and J is TRBJ1-1; D is unresolved. Germline V gene data show CDR1 as SGHTA and CDR2 as FQGNSA. This CDR3 comprises 15 residues. The CDR3 loop reads CASSLSSHLSTVAFF. CDR3 nucleotide sequence: TGTGCCAGCAGCTTAAGTAGTCACTTAAGCACTGTAGCTTTCTTT.

The rearrangement uses TRBV5-4 and TRBJ2-3; D call uncertain. Trimming removed 0 bases at V and 6 bases at J, with 11 bases between. The CDR3 extends over 14 amino acids. CDR1 and CDR2 from the germline V gene are SGHNT and YYREEE (reference sequence). CDR3 in DNA: TGTGCCAGCAGCTTGGACTCGCTATTGGATACGCAGTATTTT. It is translated as CASSLDSLLDTQYF.

This chain joins TRBV7-9 and TRBJ2-7; D gene uncertain. The CDR3 spans 13 residues. Germline V gene lookup returns CDR1 SEHNR and CDR2 FQNEAQ (reference sequence). Trimming stripped 1 base from V and 1 base from J, with 5 bases between. CDR3 in amino acids: CASSLDSSYEQYF. CDR3 coding DNA: TGTGCCAGCAGCTTAGACTCATCCTACGAGCAGTACTTC.

The CDR3 protein is CASSPRTGAINYGYTF. The CDR3 nucleotides are TGTGCCAGCAGCCCTAGGACAGGGGCGATTAACTATGGCTACACCTTC. V usage is TRBV7-2 and J usage is TRBJ1-2; 9 positions agree with TRBD1. The ends lost 5 bases at V and 1 base at J; junction bases unmatched: 8. This CDR3 contains 16 residues. Germline V gene lookup returns CDR1 SGHTA and CDR2 FQGNSA.

V usage is TRBV18 and J usage is TRBJ2-2, with D possibly TRBD1 on 7 matching bases. The CDR3 contains 15 residues. V was trimmed by 6 bases and J by 1 base, leaving 12 bases between them. Germline V lookup: CDR1 KGHSH, CDR2 LQKENI. The CDR3 coding sequence is TGTGCCAGCTCGGCGGGACAGAGGAACACCGGGGAGCTGTTTTTT. The encoded protein is CASSAGQRNTGELFF.

J is TRBJ2-1 and V is TRBV15; 8 bases agree with TRBD1. The CDR3 runs 17 residues. V trimming: 1 base; J trimming: 0 bases; junction bases outside the gene matches: 5. Germline V gene data show CDR1 as LNHNV and CDR2 as YYDKDF (reference sequence). CDR3 DNA: TGTGCCACCAGCAGAGCGCAGGGGGCGAGCTCCTACAATGAGCAGTTCTTC. This sequence encodes CATSRAQGASSYNEQFF. The full variable domain, rest sourced from reference TRBV15 and TRBJ2-1, is DAMVIQNPRYQVTQFGKPVTLSCSQTLNHNVMYWYQQKSSQAPKLLFHYYDKDFNNEADTPDNFQSRRPNTSFCFLDIRSPGLGDTAMYLCATSRAQGASSYNEQFFGPGTRLTVL.

This chain connects TRBV2 to TRBJ2-1; a possible D gene is TRBD2 (5 bases). Germline V gene lookup returns CDR1 SNHLY and CDR2 FYNNEI. The V end lost 2 bases, the J end lost 2 bases, and 13 bases lay between the germline ends. CDR3 length: 16 amino acids. Written as DNA, the CDR3 is TGTGCCAGCAGTGAACTCCTAGCCGATACCTACAATGAGCAGTTCTTC. Protein product: CASSELLADTYNEQFF.

The V gene is TRBV28, the J gene TRBJ1-2; tentatively, D is TRBD1 (6 bases). V was cut by 3 bases and J by 4 bases, with 12 bases left in between. Germline CDR1 MDHEN, CDR2 SYDVKM. This CDR3 contains 14 residues. The CDR3 reads CASSLGGLGYGYTF. As DNA, the CDR3 is TGTGCCAGCAGTTTGGGGGGGCTGGGCTATGGCTACACCTTC.

This clone was seen a few times. The chain is built from TRBV5-5 and TRBJ2-7; D assignment may be TRBD1 or TRBD2 (6 bases each). Per the germline V gene, CDR1 is SGHKS and CDR2 is YYEKEE (reference sequence). V lost 2 bases to trimming and J lost 6 bases, with 12 bases between them. The CDR3 is 13 residues long. The CDR3 DNA reads TGTGCCAGCAGCTTATACAGGGACTTCGAGCAGTACTTC. Translating it yields CASSLYRDFEQYF.

The chain has TRBV11-3 and TRBJ2-1, with TRBD2 as a possible D gene (6 bases). Trimming shortened V by 4 bases and J by 6 bases, and 10 bases separated the two germline ends. Germline V gives CDR1 SGHNT, CDR2 YENEEA. The CDR3 has 13 residues. DNA of the CDR3: TGTGCCAGCAGCTCGCGGGACTCCAATGAGCAGTTCTTC. As protein: CASSSRDSNEQFF.

This chain connects TRBV29-1 to TRBJ2-1; D not resolved. Trimming took off 0 bases at V and 10 bases at J, with 10 bases between the two ends. The germline CDR1 and CDR2 sequences are SQVTM and ANQGSEA. This CDR3 spans 12 amino acids. The CDR3 spells CSVEESGVEQFF. The CDR3 DNA follows: TGCAGCGTTGAAGAATCTGGTGTCGAGCAGTTCTTC.

This chain connects TRBV5-5 to TRBJ1-1, with TRBD1 matching 9 bases. Germline-derived CDR1 and CDR2 are SGHKS and YYEKEE (reference sequence). V dropped 0 bases and J dropped 1; count of bases not matched to a gene: 7. The CDR3 is made up of 17 amino acids. This chain's CDR3 is CASSLEGQGRGNTEAFF. CDR3 nucleotides: TGTGCCAGCAGCTTGGAGGGACAGGGCCGGGGGAACACTGAAGCTTTCTTT.

CDR3 nucleotide sequence: TGTGCCAGCAGACCCTTTTTTCGGCCCACAGATACGCAGTATTTT. Translation: CASRPFFRPTDTQYF. The chain uses TRBV27 and TRBJ2-3; D not resolved. Trimming removed 6 bases at V and 2 bases at J, with 15 bases between. In germline, CDR1 is MNHEY, CDR2 SMNVEV (reference sequence). CDR3 length: 15 residues.

V gene TRBV9 combines with J gene TRBJ2-1, with D tentatively TRBD2 (6 bases). The CDR3 is 14 amino acids. V lost 0 bases to trimming and J lost 4 bases, with 8 bases between them. Germline V gives CDR1 SGDLS, CDR2 YYNGEE. The CDR3 DNA sequence: TGTGCCAGCAGCGTAGGTGGGAGGTACAATGAGCAGTTCTTC. The encoded protein is CASSVGGRYNEQFF.

The chain joins TRBV19 to TRBJ2-5; no clear D gene. The CDR3 has 13 residues. Trimming shortened V by 7 bases and J by 1 base, and 10 bases separated the two germline ends. Germline V lookup: CDR1 LNHDA, CDR2 SQIVND (reference sequence). For the CDR3, the DNA is TGTGCCAGTATCGATAAGCTCCAAGAGACCCAGTACTTC. Encoded protein: CASIDKLQETQYF.

This clone was found a few times. The chain links TRBV6-4 to TRBJ1-2, with D perhaps TRBD1 (6 bases). V was clipped by 2 bases and J by 7 bases, with 11 bases between them. From germline, CDR1 is MRHNA and CDR2 SNTAGT. The CDR3 has 13 residues. CDR3 nucleotides: TGTGCCAGCAGTGACCAGGGGACGGGTGGCTACACCTTC. This codes for CASSDQGTGGYTF.

The rearrangement uses TRBV7-9 and TRBJ2-1; unclear D gene. Trimming cost V 3 bases and J 10 bases, with 19 bases left between them. The CDR3 is 15 amino acids. The germline gives CDR1 SEHNR, CDR2 FQNEAQ (reference sequence). This CDR3 is CASSLGSFGTREQFF. In DNA, the CDR3 is TGTGCCAGCAGCTTGGGGTCCTTTGGTACAAGGGAGCAGTTCTTC.

In DNA, the CDR3 is TGTGCCAGCAGTAGTCAGGGTAGGGAGACCCAGTACTTC. Translating gives CASSSQGRETQYF. V gene TRBV6-5 combines with J gene TRBJ2-5; D may be TRBD1 (5 bases). The V and J ends lost 5 bases and 5 bases respectively, with 12 bases between them. CDR3 length: 13 amino acids. The V gene's germline CDR1 is MNHEY and CDR2 SVGAGI.

This clone turned up a few times. The V and J genes are TRBV5-4 and TRBJ2-7, with 7 bases fitting TRBD1. Per the germline V gene, CDR1 is SGHNT and CDR2 is YYREEE (reference sequence). V trimming: 4 bases; J trimming: 6 bases; junction bases outside the gene matches: 7. The CDR3 covers 13 residues. DNA for the CDR3: TGTGCCAGCAGCAGGGTCGCAGGGGGCGAGCAGTACTTC. Protein sequence: CASSRVAGGEQYF.

V is TRBV6-5 and J is TRBJ2-7; D gene uncertain. The V gene lost 4 bases and the J gene lost 3 bases, with 10 bases spanning the gap. Germline-derived CDR1 and CDR2 are MNHEY and SVGAGI. This CDR3 region has 13 residues. CDR3 DNA sequence: TGTGCCAGCAGTTTCGACGGGTACTACGAGCAGTACTTC. Translation: CASSFDGYYEQYF.

The chain has TRBV7-2 and TRBJ1-1; D is possibly TRBD1 (5 bases). This CDR3 has 14 residues. Germline V lookup: CDR1 SGHTA, CDR2 FQGNSA. V was cut by 5 bases and J by 1 base, with 11 bases left in between. CDR3 bases: TGTGCCAGCAGCCCGGGACGGCAGAACACTGAAGCTTTCTTT. Its protein is CASSPGRQNTEAFF.

V usage is TRBV4-2 and J usage is TRBJ2-3; 8 bases map to TRBD2. This CDR3 contains 16 residues. Unmatched junction bases numbered 2, after V lost 0 bases and J lost 0 bases. CDR1 LGHNA and CDR2 YNFKEQ come from the germline V gene. The CDR3: CASSQETSGSTDTQYF. In DNA form, the CDR3 reads TGTGCCAGCAGCCAAGAAACTAGCGGTAGCACAGATACGCAGTATTTT.

V is TRBV4-2 and J is TRBJ2-5, with D perhaps being TRBD1 or TRBD2 (5 bases each). CDR1 is LGHNA, CDR2 YNFKEQ, per germline. The CDR3 spans 13 residues. The V end lost 5 bases, the J end lost 4 bases, and 11 bases lay between the germline ends. CDR3 in DNA: TGTGCCAGCAGCAAACGGGACGGAGAGACCCAGTACTTC. It codes for CASSKRDGETQYF.